A single sample gave rise to the 32 T cell receptor beta chains below, sequenced in a study of neurological immune-mediated disorders. TCRdb independently ran MiXCR on the 5' RACE reads; one entry per CDR3 protein. The data hold about 79,000 distinct CDR3 sequences, with 13% to 15% observed a single time. Sequencing was performed on PBMCs. The receptors stem from a woman aged 45-59 years in good health.

This clonotype was recorded many times. The chain recombines TRBV5-1 with TRBJ2-3; 9 bases fit TRBD1. Germline CDR1 SGHRS, CDR2 YFSETQ. This CDR3 contains 15 residues. V was clipped by 4 bases and J by 3 bases; unmatched bases: 6. The DNA for the CDR3 is TGCGCCAGCAGCCCCGGACAGGGGCGAACAGATACGCAGTATTTT. It codes for CASSPGQGRTDTQYF.

This sequence joins TRBV6-2 or TRBV6-3 and TRBJ2-1; D is unclear. Germline values: CDR1 MNHEY, CDR2 SVGEGT. Between the trimmed V and J ends, which lost 6 bases and 7 bases, there was a span of 7 bases. The CDR3 loop spans 11 amino acids. The CDR3 region has the DNA TGTGCCAGCAGCCAGGTGAATGAGCAGTTCTTC. Translated, it gives CASSQVNEQFF.

This clonotype was recorded many times. J is TRBJ2-1 and V is TRBV29-1; TRBD2 matches at 10 bases. The CDR3 consists of 15 residues. The V gene end was trimmed by 7 bases and the J gene end by 6 bases; junction bases not matched to a gene: 12. Germline V gives CDR1 SQVTM, CDR2 ANQGSEA. This chain's CDR3 is CSGQGLAGAFNEQFF. CDR3 DNA sequence: TGCAGCGGACAGGGGCTAGCGGGAGCGTTCAATGAGCAGTTCTTC.

In its sample, this clonotype was seen a few times. The chain uses TRBV30 and TRBJ1-6; tentative D call: TRBD1 (5 bases). V dropped 0 bases and J dropped 8 bases, with 11 bases sitting between them. The germline gives CDR1 GTSNPN, CDR2 SVGIG (reference sequence). The CDR3 sequence is 14 residues long. The CDR3 reads CAWSVHRWDSPLHF. CDR3 nucleotide sequence: TGTGCCTGGAGTGTCCACAGGTGGGATTCACCCCTCCACTTT.

This clonotype was recorded at least ten times. CDR3 residues: CASSLPQGHPQYF. The CDR3 region has the DNA TGCGCCAGCAGCTTGCCCCAGGGTCACCCGCAGTATTTT. V is TRBV5-1 and J is TRBJ2-3; tentatively, D is TRBD1 (5 bases). The CDR3 sequence is 13 residues long. Per germline, CDR1 SGHRS and CDR2 YFSETQ. The V end was cut by 1 base, the J end by 10 bases, with 13 bases between.

About this clonotype itself: A clone one base away is much larger, so this may be a read error. J is TRBJ1-1 and V is TRBV5-1; D unclear. The CDR3 is 15 residues long. Germline CDR1 reads SGHRS; CDR2 reads YFSETQ. The CDR3 DNA is TGCGCCAGCACCGATGGTGTGGGTACCCACACTGAAGTTTTCTTT. Its translation: CASTDGVGTHTEVFF.

This clonotype has at least ten counts. The CDR3 bases are TGTGCCAGCAGCTTTCACAAAACCTACGAGCAGTACTTC. Its protein product is CASSFHKTYEQYF. V usage is TRBV11-1 and J usage is TRBJ2-7; D remains ambiguous. This CDR3 is built from 13 residues. Trimming stripped 3 bases from V and 2 bases from J, with 8 bases between. Germline V gene lookup returns CDR1 SGHAT and CDR2 FQDESV (reference sequence).

This clonotype turned up a few times. The chain carries TRBV28 and TRBJ2-5; no firm D call. This CDR3 region has 12 residues. V lost 8 bases to trimming and J lost 5 bases, with 12 bases between them. Germline CDR1 is MDHEN and CDR2 is SYDVKM. The CDR3 DNA reads as TGTGCCAGCCGCCGGATGTCGGAGACCCAGTACTTC. Translation: CASRRMSETQYF.

This clonotype was seen many times. V gene TRBV3-1 combines with J gene TRBJ2-7, with 12 bases aligning to TRBD2. This CDR3 is built from 15 residues. Per the germline V gene, CDR1 is LGHDT and CDR2 is YNNKEL (reference sequence). The J segment lost 2 bases and the V segment lost 3 bases, leaving 2 bases of the junction unmatched. The CDR3 nucleotides are TGTGCCAGCAGCCAGCTAGCGGGGGGGCCCTACGAGCAGTACTTC. Amino acids: CASSQLAGGPYEQYF.

This clonotype was seen at least ten times. The genes are TRBV10-3 and TRBJ2-7; 7 bases line up with TRBD2. This CDR3 is 13 amino acids long. The ends lost 11 bases at V and 5 bases at J; junction bases unmatched: 12. Germline values: CDR1 ENHRY, CDR2 SYGVKD. The CDR3 bases are TGTGCCTCCTCCCGGGGGGTGGACGACGAGCAGTACTTC. Protein product: CASSRGVDDEQYF.

In this sample, this clonotype turned up many times. The J gene is TRBJ2-4, the V gene TRBV5-1; the D gene is possibly TRBD1 (6 bases). Trimming took 4 bases from V and 8 from J, leaving 19 bases between them. The CDR3 has 15 amino acids. Germline V gene sequence: CDR1 SGHRS, CDR2 YFSETQ. DNA for the CDR3: TGCGCCAGCAGCGTCGAACCAGGGGTAGTAGACATTCAGTACTTC. It is translated as CASSVEPGVVDIQYF.

This chain uses TRBV5-1 with TRBJ1-1, with D maybe TRBD1 (5 bases). There are 14 residues in the CDR3. Looked up from germline, CDR1 is SGHRS and CDR2 is YFSETQ. Trimming removed 2 bases from V and 3 bases from J, with 11 bases in between. CDR3 sequence reads: CASSFGDGDTEAFF. The CDR3 region has the DNA TGCGCCAGCAGCTTCGGGGACGGTGACACTGAAGCTTTCTTT.

This clonotype was seen many times. The genes are TRBV29-1 and TRBJ2-1; D could derive from TRBD1 or TRBD2 (5 bases each). Germline CDR1 SQVTM, CDR2 ANQGSEA. There are 14 residues in the CDR3. V dropped 3 bases and J dropped 7 bases, with 16 bases sitting between them. CDR3 protein: CSVEGRGVGNEQFF. The CDR3 DNA follows: TGCAGCGTTGAGGGGAGAGGGGTTGGAAATGAGCAGTTCTTC.

The table lists this clonotype with many counts. The V and J genes are TRBV20-1 and TRBJ1-1; D is unclear. Trimming removed 0 bases from V and 1 base from J, with 6 bases in between. CDR1 DFQATT and CDR2 SNEGSKA come from the germline V gene (reference sequence). This CDR3 has 13 residues. The CDR3 is CSARDRQNTEAFF. DNA for the CDR3: TGCAGTGCTAGAGATCGGCAGAACACTGAAGCTTTCTTT.

This clonotype was counted many times. This chain links TRBV20-1 with TRBJ1-5, with D possibly matching TRBD1 (5 bases). The V gene's germline CDR1 is DFQATT and CDR2 SNEGSKA (reference sequence). The CDR3 length is 15 residues. V lost 3 bases, J lost 1 base, and 13 bases lay in between. In nucleotides, the CDR3 is TGCAGTGCTAGTTGGCAGGGATTAAGCAATCAGCCCCAGCATTTT. It translates to CSASWQGLSNQPQHF.

This clonotype was observed at least ten times. This chain uses TRBV10-3 with TRBJ2-1; 7 nucleotides match TRBD2. CDR1 and CDR2 (germline): ENHRY, SYGVKD. Trimming cost V 5 bases and J 3 bases; bases outside gene matches: 10. The CDR3 has 16 amino acids. The CDR3 protein is CAISREGRGGYNEQFF. The CDR3 DNA follows: TGTGCCATCAGTAGGGAGGGCCGAGGAGGCTACAATGAGCAGTTCTTC.

This clonotype was seen at least ten times. The J gene is TRBJ2-7, the V gene TRBV11-3, with D maybe TRBD2 (6 bases). Trimming left V 5 bases short and J 6 bases short, with 14 bases between. Germline CDR1 is SGHNT and CDR2 is YENEEA. CDR3 length: 13 amino acids. The CDR3 protein is CASSLGRGREQYF. The DNA of the CDR3 is TGTGCCAGCAGCCTCGGGCGGGGTCGCGAGCAGTACTTC.

This clonotype was found many times. The chain has TRBV20-1 and TRBJ2-3; 13 bases agree with TRBD2. Germline V gives CDR1 DFQATT, CDR2 SNEGSKA (reference sequence). V was clipped by 6 bases and J by 6 bases; unmatched bases: 9. This CDR3 comprises 15 residues. The DNA for the CDR3 is TGCAGTGCCCCTCGCCGGACTAGCGGGAGTGATACGCAGTATTTT. Translating gives CSAPRRTSGSDTQYF.

This clonotype was counted at least ten times. The rearrangement uses TRBV4-2 and TRBJ2-5; the D gene is possibly TRBD2 (7 bases). V was pared by 0 bases and J by 4 bases, with 21 bases between. The CDR3 spans 18 residues. Germline CDR1 is LGHNA and CDR2 is YNFKEQ. The CDR3 coding sequence is TGTGCCAGCAGCCAAGATCGAGGAGGGGGGGCCGATGGAGAGACCCAGTACTTC. Its protein product is CASSQDRGGGADGETQYF.

This clonotype was picked up many times. The J gene is TRBJ1-2, the V gene TRBV9, with D unresolved. The CDR3 totals 15 residues. V lost 5 bases and J 4 bases, leaving 18 bases between the germline ends. CDR1 and CDR2 (germline): SGDLS, YYNGEE. CDR3 region: CASRSGPKRSYGYTF. CDR3 in DNA: TGTGCCAGCAGAAGCGGACCAAAGAGATCCTATGGCTACACCTTC. Combining the CDR3 with reference TRBV9 and TRBJ1-2 gives the whole variable domain DSGVTQTPKHLITATGQRVTLRCSPRSGDLSVYWYQQSLDQGLQFLIQYYNGEERAKGNILERFSAQQFPDLHSELNLSSLELGDSALYFCASRSGPKRSYGYTFGSGTRLTVV.

This clonotype was seen ten or more times. The chain has TRBV6-5 and TRBJ2-1; D not resolved. The CDR3 totals 14 residues. The germline V and J ends were trimmed by 2 bases and 6 bases, with 11 bases remaining between them. The germline V gene has CDR1 MNHEY and CDR2 SVGAGI. The CDR3: CASSYGPPSNEQFF. In DNA form, the CDR3 reads TGTGCCAGCAGTTACGGGCCCCCTTCCAATGAGCAGTTCTTC.

This clonotype was recorded many times. This CDR3 reads CASTPAGAVGNEQFF. In DNA, the CDR3 is TGCGCTTCTACCCCTGCGGGGGCGGTGGGGAATGAGCAGTTCTTC. The rearrangement uses TRBV5-1 and TRBJ2-1, with D possibly TRBD2 on 7 matching bases. The CDR3 spans 15 residues. Germline loops: CDR1 SGHRS, CDR2 YFSETQ.

The table lists this clonotype with many counts. The chain joins TRBV29-1 to TRBJ2-7, with 7 bases that match TRBD1. Germline V gene sequence: CDR1 SQVTM, CDR2 ANQGSEA. The CDR3 runs to 14 residues. The trim removed 4 bases at V and 2 bases at J, leaving 8 bases unmatched. As DNA, the CDR3 is TGCAGCGTTGCGGCAGGACAGGCTGCCTACGAGCAGTACTTC. Protein product: CSVAAGQAAYEQYF.

This clonotype was picked up many times. The rearrangement links TRBV9 to TRBJ2-7, with D possibly being TRBD1 or TRBD2 (5 bases each). V lost 0 bases to trimming and J lost 3 bases, with 10 bases between them. CDR3 size: 14 residues. The germline V gene has CDR1 SGDLS and CDR2 YYNGEE. Written as DNA, the CDR3 is TGTGCCAGCAGCGTAGGGGGACCTAACTACGAGCAGTACTTC. This sequence encodes CASSVGGPNYEQYF. Drawing the rest from reference TRBV9 and TRBJ2-7, the complete variable domain is DSGVTQTPKHLITATGQRVTLRCSPRSGDLSVYWYQQSLDQGLQFLIQYYNGEERAKGNILERFSAQQFPDLHSELNLSSLELGDSALYFCASSVGGPNYEQYFGPGTRLTVT.

This clonotype was observed many times. The chain recombines TRBV3-1 with TRBJ1-2; D may be TRBD1 (6 bases). Germline loops: CDR1 LGHDT, CDR2 YNNKEL (reference sequence). The CDR3 length is 13 residues. V gave up 5 bases and J gave up 2 bases, with 9 bases separating them. CDR3 coding DNA: TGTGCCAGCAGCGTTCAGGGGAACTATGGCTACACCTTC. This gives the protein CASSVQGNYGYTF.

Notes on this clonotype: One end of the junction varies from germline; a read error may be responsible. The chain uses TRBV11-2 and TRBJ2-2; possible D gene TRBD2, 6 bases. The CDR3 consists of 13 residues. The germline V gene encodes CDR1 SGHAT and CDR2 FQNNGV. For the CDR3, the DNA is TGTGCCAGCAGCTCCACATCTTCGGGGGAGCTGATTTTT. It yields the protein CASSSTSSGELIF. Full variable domain (missing parts from reference TRBV11-2 and TRBJ2-2): EAGVAQSPRYKIIEKRQSVAFWCNPISGHATLYWYQQILGQGPKLLIQFQNNGVVDDSQLPKDRFSAERLKGVDSTLKIQPAKLEDSAVYLCASSSTSSGELIFGEGSRLTVL.

This clonotype was counted many times. The CDR3 region has the DNA TGTGCCAGCAGCTTTGAAGGTCCAGCAACTAATGAAAAACTGTTTTTT. Translated: CASSFEGPATNEKLFF. The V call is TRBV11-2, the J call TRBJ1-4; D remains ambiguous. Germline assignment: CDR1 SGHAT and CDR2 FQNNGV. The CDR3 is 16 amino acids. V lost 3 bases, J lost 0 bases, and 11 bases lay in between. Combining the CDR3 with reference TRBV11-2 and TRBJ1-4 gives the whole variable domain EAGVAQSPRYKIIEKRQSVAFWCNPISGHATLYWYQQILGQGPKLLIQFQNNGVVDDSQLPKDRFSAERLKGVDSTLKIQPAKLEDSAVYLCASSFEGPATNEKLFFGSGTQLSVL.

Ten or more counts support this clonotype. The chain joins TRBV5-1 to TRBJ2-2; D uncertain. V was shortened by 1 base and J by 0 bases, with 10 bases between the two germline ends. The CDR3 is made up of 16 amino acids. Germline loops: CDR1 SGHRS, CDR2 YFSETQ. CDR3 sequence (DNA): TGCGCCAGCAGCTTGTTGGGCCCTACGAACACCGGGGAGCTGTTTTTT. It codes for CASSLLGPTNTGELFF.

This clonotype was recorded at least ten times. This sequence joins TRBV27 and TRBJ1-4, with 9 bases matching TRBD1. CDR1 is MNHEY, CDR2 SMNVEV, per germline (reference sequence). The CDR3 consists of 15 residues. After removal of 6 bases from V and 8 bases from J, the junction contained 10 bases not matched to a gene. The DNA of the CDR3 is TGTGCCAGCAGACCCCGGGACAGGGTATTCGAAAAACTGTTTTTT. This gives the protein CASRPRDRVFEKLFF.

In its sample, this clonotype was seen many times. The rearrangement links TRBV28 to TRBJ2-1, with a tentative D call TRBD2 (6 bases). The CDR3 consists of 20 residues. Trimming left V 5 bases short and J 0 bases short, with 26 bases between. Germline V gene sequence: CDR1 MDHEN, CDR2 SYDVKM. CDR3 in DNA: TGTGCCAGCAGTCCCCGACTAGTCCGTATATTTTTGAGCTCCTACAATGAGCAGTTCTTC. This gives the protein CASSPRLVRIFLSSYNEQFF.

The table lists this clonotype with a count of one. V is TRBV7-2 and J is TRBJ2-6; the D is unclear. The V end lost 5 bases, the J end lost 7 bases, and 12 bases lay between the germline ends. The CDR3 runs to 14 residues. The germline CDR1 and CDR2 sequences are SGHTA and FQGNSA. The CDR3 DNA reads TGTGCCAGCAGCAAAGGGCCTTGTGCCAACGTCCTGACTTTC. This encodes CASSKGPCANVLTF.

This clonotype appeared many times. The chain carries TRBV5-1 and TRBJ2-1; 15 bases fit TRBD2. CDR1 and CDR2 from the germline V gene are SGHRS and YFSETQ. Trimming took 7 bases from V and 2 from J; bases not matched to a gene: 4. The CDR3 consists of 16 residues. The CDR3, as DNA: TGCGCCAGCGGGACTAGCGGGAGGACGACCTACAATGAGCAGTTCTTC. Residues: CASGTSGRTTYNEQFF.